The 10 T cell receptor beta chains below were found in one sample sequenced in a study of Ad26.COV2.S vaccination and SARS-CoV-2 variants. The protocol was immunoSEQ multiplex PCR, while the TCRdb copy is restricted to in-frame clones and leaves out a portion. The data hold fewer than 600,000 clones, with 89% observed a single time. Treatment given: some 20 received Ad26.COV2.S at low or high dose, single or two shots; several received placebo; per-sample allocation not given. Collection of samples fell on day 63 after the first vaccine or placebo injection. Sequences were derived from peripheral blood, sampled in a trial of Ad26.COV2.S vaccine versus placebo. These TCRs come from a person aged 18 to 65 who received the Ad26.COV2.S COVID-19 vaccine or a placebo.

With respect to this clone: Other DNA sequences in the same sample also yield this CDR3. The rearrangement links TRBV18 to TRBJ2-1, with 12 bases identical to TRBD2. The CDR3 contains 16 residues. V lost 0 bases, J lost 7 bases, and 4 bases stayed unmatched. Germline lookup yields CDR1 KGHSH and CDR2 LQKENI. CDR3: CASSPPTGLAGNEQFF. In nucleotides, the CDR3 is TGTGCCAGCTCACCACCTACCGGACTAGCGGGAAATGAGCAGTTCTTC.

The chain couples TRBV18 to TRBJ1-4; D perhaps matches TRBD1 (5 bases). The germline gives CDR1 KGHSH, CDR2 LQKENI. The CDR3 is 15 amino acids. The V and J ends lost 5 bases and 4 bases respectively, with 14 bases between them. The CDR3 sequence is CASSTGRQSNEKLFF. In DNA, the CDR3 is TGTGCCAGCTCAACAGGCCGACAGAGTAATGAAAAACTGTTTTTT.

The CDR3 bases are TGTGCCAGCAGTGAAAGGATCTCACAACCACCCCTCCACTTT. It codes for CASSERISQPPLHF. The genes are TRBV6-1 and TRBJ1-6, with no clear D. The CDR3 has 14 residues. Looked up from germline, CDR1 is MNHNS and CDR2 is SASEGT. The V gene lost 2 bases and the J gene lost 11 bases, with 13 bases spanning the gap.

The rearrangement uses TRBV30 and TRBJ1-6; D possibly corresponds to TRBD1 (5 bases). The CDR3 sequence is 13 residues long. Trimming cost V 4 bases and J 9 bases, with 13 bases left between them. Germline CDR1 and CDR2: GTSNPN and SVGIG (reference sequence). The CDR3 loop is CAWIGTNPSPLHF. DNA of the CDR3: TGTGCCTGGATAGGGACTAATCCTTCACCCCTCCACTTT.

The V and J genes are TRBV24-1 and TRBJ1-2; D gene ambiguous. Germline CDR1 and CDR2: KGHDR and SFDVKD. Trimming took 2 bases from V and 3 from J, leaving 3 bases between them. The CDR3 runs 12 residues. CDR3 loop: CATSDSDYGYTF. DNA of the CDR3: TGTGCCACCAGTGATTCCGACTATGGCTACACCTTC.

The chain recombines TRBV20-1 with TRBJ2-7, with TRBD2 as a possible D gene (6 bases). V was clipped by 4 bases and J by 5 bases, with 9 bases between them. CDR1 DFQATT and CDR2 SNEGSKA come from the germline V gene (reference sequence). The CDR3 length is 11 residues. The CDR3 is CSATGRHEQYF. CDR3 in DNA: TGCAGTGCTACGGGGAGGCACGAGCAGTACTTC.

The chain has TRBV5-1 and TRBJ2-7; 9 bases match TRBD1. J gave up 5 bases and V 5 bases, and 11 bases lay outside the gene matches. In germline, CDR1 is SGHRS, CDR2 YFSETQ. This CDR3 is 15 amino acids long. CDR3 sequence: CASSFLGQGGDEQYF. The DNA for the CDR3 is TGCGCCAGCAGTTTTCTGGGACAGGGAGGGGACGAGCAGTACTTC.

V gene TRBV7-9 combines with J gene TRBJ1-4, with TRBD1 matching 8 bases. The CDR3 is made up of 13 amino acids. After removal of 4 bases from V and 5 bases from J, the junction contained 0 bases not matched to a gene. CDR1 is SEHNR, CDR2 FQNEAQ, per germline (reference sequence). This CDR3 is CASSWTGNEKLFF. CDR3 DNA: TGTGCCAGCAGCTGGACAGGGAATGAAAAACTGTTTTTT.

CDR3 protein: CASSEPLNSYEQYF. The CDR3 DNA reads as TGTGCCAGCAGTGAGCCCCTAAACTCCTACGAGCAGTACTTC. V usage is TRBV6-1 and J usage is TRBJ2-7; D gene unclear. Germline assignment: CDR1 MNHNS and CDR2 SASEGT. The CDR3 is made up of 14 amino acids. Trimming pared 3 bases from V and 0 bases from J, leaving 9 bases between.

J is TRBJ1-1 and V is TRBV19; D is uncertain. The CDR3 is 14 amino acids. The germline V gene encodes CDR1 LNHDA and CDR2 SQIVND (reference sequence). The germline V and J ends were trimmed by 5 bases and 5 bases, with 15 bases remaining between them. CDR3 nucleotides: TGTGCCAGTAGTGGGAGGGTTGCGGGGACTGAAGCTTTCTTT. Encoded protein: CASSGRVAGTEAFF.